The 19 T cell receptor beta chains presented below share a single source sample, sequenced in a study of intratumoral heterogeneity in liver cancer. Profiling relied on immunoSEQ multiplex PCR, and the TCRdb table lists in-frame clones only, not all of them. The data show approximately 3,600 clones, 47% seen once. Multiple geographically separated regions of the hepatocellular carcinoma nodule were sampled separately. Sequencing used tumor tissue, obtained before any cancer treatment. The receptors were gathered from a man in his 70s with hepatocellular carcinoma.

DNA of the CDR3: TGTGCCAGCAGCTTAGGGGGGGCAGGCGGGGAGCTGTTTTTT. As protein: CASSLGGAGGELFF. This chain connects TRBV7-2 to TRBJ2-2, with D possibly called TRBD1 or TRBD2 (6 bases each). V lost 1 base to trimming and J lost 7 bases, with 10 bases between them. This CDR3 has 14 amino acids. Germline lookup yields CDR1 SGHTA and CDR2 FQGNSA.

CDR3 nucleotide sequence: TGTGCCACCAGCACCCTTCGGGGATTTAATTCACCCCTCCACTTT. As protein: CATSTLRGFNSPLHF. This chain uses TRBV15 with TRBJ1-6, with unresolved D. V lost 4 bases and J 6 bases, leaving 13 bases between the germline ends. The length of the CDR3 is 15 residues. From germline, CDR1 is LNHNV and CDR2 YYDKDF (reference sequence).

The rearrangement uses TRBV7-9 and TRBJ2-1, with D hard to call. The CDR3 extends over 12 amino acids. From germline, CDR1 is SEHNR and CDR2 FQNEAQ (reference sequence). V shed 1 base and J shed 13 bases, with 11 bases lying between them. In nucleotides, the CDR3 is TGTGCCAGCAGCTTAGGGCATTCGGACCAGTTCTTC. Residues: CASSLGHSDQFF.

The chain links TRBV6-4 to TRBJ2-1, with 7 bases aligning to TRBD2. V shed 4 bases, J shed 9 bases, and the junction held 6 bases outside the gene matches. This CDR3 has 13 residues. The germline V gene has CDR1 MRHNA and CDR2 SNTAGT. The CDR3 DNA reads as TGTGCCAGCAGTGGACTAGCTTCCGGTGAGCAGTTCTTC. Encoded protein: CASSGLASGEQFF.

V gene TRBV12-3 or TRBV12-4 combines with J gene TRBJ1-5; tentative D call: TRBD1 (6 bases). V lost 5 bases and J 8 bases, leaving 10 bases between the germline ends. The CDR3 consists of 12 residues. The CDR3 reads CASSDRFKPQHF. Written as DNA, the CDR3 is TGTGCCAGCAGTGACAGGTTTAAGCCCCAGCATTTT.

The rearrangement links TRBV30 to TRBJ1-1; D gene unclear. CDR1 GTSNPN and CDR2 SVGIG come from the germline V gene (reference sequence). This CDR3 has 12 residues. V lost 1 base, J lost 3 bases, and 6 bases lay in between. CDR3 sequence reads: CAWSGLDTEAFF. CDR3 nucleotide sequence: TGTGCCTGGAGTGGACTTGACACTGAAGCTTTCTTT.

The chain is built from TRBV6-5 and TRBJ1-1, with D unresolved. Trimming took off 2 bases at V and 3 bases at J, with 13 bases between the two ends. CDR3 length equals 15 residues. Per germline, CDR1 MNHEY and CDR2 SVGAGI. The CDR3 nucleotides are TGTGCCAGCAGTTACACTGCAGAGAGGGACACTGAAGCTTTCTTT. It codes for CASSYTAERDTEAFF.

By share, this clone counts as medium-sized. This chain connects TRBV9 to TRBJ2-7; 11 nucleotides agree with TRBD2. The CDR3 has 15 amino acids. Germline CDR1 SGDLS, CDR2 YYNGEE. V lost 4 bases and J lost 2; bases outside the gene matches: 5. The CDR3 DNA sequence: TGTGCCAGCAGCCCACTAGCGGGGGCGACCTACGAGCAGTACTTC. Protein product: CASSPLAGATYEQYF.

This clone is classed as large (0.1 to 1%). This chain joins TRBV6-1 and TRBJ1-3; D may be TRBD1 (6 bases). V gave up 0 bases and J gave up 7 bases, with 10 bases separating them. This CDR3 contains 14 residues. CDR1 is MNHNS, CDR2 SASEGT, per germline. The CDR3 DNA reads TGTGCCAGCAGTGAAGCGGGCCAGGGGAACACCATATATTTT. Amino acids: CASSEAGQGNTIYF.

This clone qualifies as large (0.1 to 1%). This CDR3 is CASSLVSMAGGLYNEQFF. Here the CDR3 DNA reads TGTGCCAGCAGCTTAGTGAGTATGGCGGGGGGGCTCTACAATGAGCAGTTCTTC. The chain carries TRBV7-2 and TRBJ2-1, with 9 bases that match TRBD2. Germline V gene sequence: CDR1 SGHTA, CDR2 FQGNSA. This CDR3 is 18 amino acids long. With 1 base clipped from V and 3 bases from J, the junction kept 10 bases outside the gene matches.

This clone occurred a few times. The V gene is TRBV14, the J gene TRBJ2-5, with a weak D call TRBD1 (6 bases). The CDR3 runs to 14 residues. The ends were cut back, 4 bases at V and 0 bases at J, with 9 bases in the middle. The germline V gene encodes CDR1 SGHDN and CDR2 FVKESK. The CDR3 sequence is CASSPYRDQETQYF. The CDR3, as DNA: TGTGCCAGCAGCCCTTACAGGGACCAAGAGACCCAGTACTTC.

The CDR3 nucleotides are TGTGCCAGCAGTGAACGACTAGCGGGGGGCCGGACCGGGGAGCTGTTTTTT. The encoded protein is CASSERLAGGRTGELFF. This chain joins TRBV27 and TRBJ2-2; 13 bases are shared with TRBD2. The CDR3 runs 17 residues. The V gene's germline CDR1 is MNHEY and CDR2 SMNVEV (reference sequence). Unmatched junction bases numbered 8, after V lost 5 bases and J lost 5 bases.

This clone was seen a handful of times. The rearrangement joins TRBV10-2 to TRBJ1-5; possible D gene TRBD1, 6 bases. Trimming left V 0 bases short and J 3 bases short, with 12 bases between. The CDR3 spans 16 residues. CDR1 WSHSY and CDR2 SAAADI come from the germline V gene. The CDR3 DNA reads TGCGCCAGCAGTGAGTCGACTTACAGGGTCAATCAGCCCCAGCATTTT. This sequence encodes CASSESTYRVNQPQHF.

V is TRBV30 and J is TRBJ1-1; TRBD1 matches at 8 bases. Germline V gene lookup returns CDR1 GTSNPN and CDR2 SVGIG (reference sequence). This CDR3 is built from 15 residues. Unmatched junction bases numbered 9, after V lost 3 bases and J lost 3 bases. CDR3 in amino acids: CAWRETGGKDTEAFF. CDR3 sequence (DNA): TGTGCCTGGAGGGAAACAGGGGGGAAGGACACTGAAGCTTTCTTT.

This clone is labeled as medium-sized. The chain is built from TRBV28 and TRBJ2-1; a possible D gene is TRBD1 (6 bases). Trimming cost V 6 bases and J 5 bases, with 11 bases left between them. Per germline, CDR1 MDHEN and CDR2 SYDVKM. There are 13 residues in the CDR3. This CDR3 is CASSRDTNNEQFF. CDR3 DNA sequence: TGTGCCAGCAGCAGGGACACAAACAATGAGCAGTTCTTC.

The V call is TRBV7-9, the J call TRBJ1-2; D gene uncertain. The germline CDR1 and CDR2 sequences are SEHNR and FQNEAQ (reference sequence). This CDR3 spans 15 amino acids. V lost 1 base to trimming and J lost 1 base, with 10 bases between them. The CDR3 region is CASSLDDGFNYGYTF. In DNA form, the CDR3 reads TGTGCCAGCAGCTTAGACGATGGCTTTAACTATGGCTACACCTTC. The whole variable domain, remainder taken from reference TRBV7-9 and TRBJ1-2, is DTGVSQNPRHKITKRGQNVTFRCDPISEHNRLYWYRQTLGQGPEFLTYFQNEAQLEKSRLLSDRFSAERPKGSFSTLEIQRTEQGDSAMYLCASSLDDGFNYGYTFGSGTRLTVV.

This clone qualifies as medium-sized. This chain connects TRBV7-3 to TRBJ2-1; D possibly uses TRBD1 or TRBD2 (6 bases each). The V and J ends lost 5 bases and 4 bases respectively, with 15 bases between them. Germline values: CDR1 SGHTA, CDR2 FQGTGA. The CDR3 has 15 residues. In nucleotides, the CDR3 is TGTGCCAGCAGCCCCCAAGGGGGGCGGTACAATGAGCAGTTCTTC. Protein: CASSPQGGRYNEQFF.

There are a few counts of this clone. This chain connects TRBV5-4 to TRBJ2-1; TRBD1 aligns across 8 bases. CDR1 and CDR2 (germline): SGHNT, YYREEE (reference sequence). The CDR3 has 14 residues. Trimming took 2 bases from V and 9 from J; bases not matched to a gene: 7. The CDR3 sequence: CASSLSDRVGEQFF. DNA of the CDR3: TGTGCCAGCAGCTTATCGGACAGGGTAGGTGAGCAGTTCTTC. The full variable domain, with the rest looked up from reference TRBV5-4 and TRBJ2-1, is ETGVTQSPTHLIKTRGQQVTLRCSSQSGHNTVSWYQQALGQGPQFIFQYYREEENGRGNFPPRFSGLQFPNYSSELNVNALELDDSALYLCASSLSDRVGEQFFGPGTRLTVL.

The genes are TRBV6-5 and TRBJ2-3, with 10 bases fitting TRBD2. The germline V gene has CDR1 MNHEY and CDR2 SVGAGI. This CDR3 has 15 amino acids. Trimming took 4 bases from V and 2 from J; bases not matched to a gene: 3. The CDR3: CASSFSGGYTDTQYF. The DNA of the CDR3 is TGTGCCAGCAGTTTTAGCGGGGGGTACACAGATACGCAGTATTTT.